This TCR beta chain was recorded in a study of T-cell memory formation after mild COVID-19. About the research overall: The TCR clusters were mostly specific to one donor. General study results and limits: Pre-infection memory already had some responding clones, implying cross-reactive memory joined. CD4/CD8 balance characterized clones contracting day 15 to 85, and CD4+ skew characterized later expanders. CM and EM subsets held most contracting CD4+ clones; EMRA held CD8+ ones.

This clonotype appeared a few times. Its antigen remains unknown. TCRdb re-derived calls from the 5' RACE reads in MiXCR, one entry per CDR3 protein. The table records around 310,000 distinct CDR3 sequences, roughly 15% of them present only once. The TCR sequence derives from a man aged 18 to 29 who had mild COVID-19 (a few samples of this study predate the infection). Cell type and time point are not known. Sequencing was done on a sample of PBMCs or a T cell subset sorted from them (not recorded which).

The CDR3: CASSRAGGRTGELFF. CDR3 bases: TGCGCCAGCAGCCGAGCCGGGGGGCGTACCGGGGAGCTGTTTTTT. The V and J genes are TRBV4-3 and TRBJ2-2, with D maybe TRBD2 (7 bases). Germline V gene lookup returns CDR1 LGHNA and CDR2 YSLEER. The germline V and J ends were trimmed by 4 bases and 5 bases, with 14 bases remaining between them. The CDR3 length is 15 residues.